This T cell receptor beta chain was sequenced during a study of blood T cells in healthy people across ages. The CDR3 runs to 13 residues. V dropped 1 base and J dropped 11 bases, with 14 bases sitting between them. The germline V gene encodes CDR1 SGHDN and CDR2 FVKESK. Through a sample-barcoded 5' primer and a J-beta primer mix, a second PCR was run for roughly 6 to 11 cycles. TCRdb ran MiXCR on the 5' RACE reads and lists one entry per CDR3 protein. Of fewer than 1,200,000 distinct CDR3 sequences listed, around 25% were seen once; the top ten hold 0.65% to 0.95%. This same sample was also taken into another study, of T cells of mothers and their children.

Sequencing was performed on blood. This sequence was found in a girl aged 2 to 9 in good health. The genes are TRBV14 and TRBJ1-1; D remains ambiguous. This CDR3 is CASSQVRGRRAFF. The CDR3 DNA follows: TGTGCCAGCAGCCAAGTCCGAGGACGGCGTGCTTTCTTT. Complete variable domain (other parts from reference TRBV14 and TRBJ1-1): EAGVTQFPSHSVIEKGQTVTLRCDPISGHDNLYWYRRVMGKEIKFLLHFVKESKQDESGMPNNRFLAERTGGTYSTLKVQPAELEDSGVYFCASSQVRGRRAFFGQGTRLTVV.